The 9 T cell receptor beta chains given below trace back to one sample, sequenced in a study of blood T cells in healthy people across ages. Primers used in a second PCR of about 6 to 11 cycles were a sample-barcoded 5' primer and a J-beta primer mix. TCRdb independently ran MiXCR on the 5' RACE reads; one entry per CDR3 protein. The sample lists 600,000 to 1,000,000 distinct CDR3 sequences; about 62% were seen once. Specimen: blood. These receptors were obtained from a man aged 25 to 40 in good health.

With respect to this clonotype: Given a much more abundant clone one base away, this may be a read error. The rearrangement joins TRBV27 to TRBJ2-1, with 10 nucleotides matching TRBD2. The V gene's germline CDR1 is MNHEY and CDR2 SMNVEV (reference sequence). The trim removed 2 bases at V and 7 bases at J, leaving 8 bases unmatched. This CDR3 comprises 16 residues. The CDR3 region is CASSLGTSDPLNEQFF. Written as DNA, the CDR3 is TGTGCCAGCAGTTTAGGGACTAGCGACCCCTTAAATGAGCAGTTCTTC.

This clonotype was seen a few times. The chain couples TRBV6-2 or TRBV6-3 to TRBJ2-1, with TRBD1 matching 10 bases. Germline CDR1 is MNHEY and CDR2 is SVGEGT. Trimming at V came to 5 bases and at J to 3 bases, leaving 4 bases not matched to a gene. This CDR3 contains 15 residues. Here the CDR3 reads CASSPGTGVYNEQFF. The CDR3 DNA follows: TGTGCCAGCAGTCCCGGGACAGGGGTCTACAATGAGCAGTTCTTC.

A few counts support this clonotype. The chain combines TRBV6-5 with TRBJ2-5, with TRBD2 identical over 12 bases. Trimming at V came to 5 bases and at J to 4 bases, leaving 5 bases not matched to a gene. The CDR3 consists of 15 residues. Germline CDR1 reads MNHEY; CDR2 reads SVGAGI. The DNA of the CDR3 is TGTGCCAGCAGTCCGACTAGCGGGGGACGAGAGACCCAGTACTTC. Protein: CASSPTSGGRETQYF.

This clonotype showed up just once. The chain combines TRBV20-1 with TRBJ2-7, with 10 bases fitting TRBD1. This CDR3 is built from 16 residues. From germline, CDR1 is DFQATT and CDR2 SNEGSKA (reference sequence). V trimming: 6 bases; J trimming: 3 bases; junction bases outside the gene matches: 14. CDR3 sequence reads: CSAKELDRGYVYEQYF. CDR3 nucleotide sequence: TGCAGTGCAAAAGAACTGGACAGGGGGTATGTCTACGAGCAGTACTTC.

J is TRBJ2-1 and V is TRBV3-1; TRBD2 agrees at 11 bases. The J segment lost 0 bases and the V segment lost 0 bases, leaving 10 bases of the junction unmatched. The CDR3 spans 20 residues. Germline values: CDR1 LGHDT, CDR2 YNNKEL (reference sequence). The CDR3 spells CASSQEGPSGGPSSYNEQFF. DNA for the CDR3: TGTGCCAGCAGCCAAGAAGGGCCTAGCGGGGGGCCGAGCTCCTACAATGAGCAGTTCTTC.

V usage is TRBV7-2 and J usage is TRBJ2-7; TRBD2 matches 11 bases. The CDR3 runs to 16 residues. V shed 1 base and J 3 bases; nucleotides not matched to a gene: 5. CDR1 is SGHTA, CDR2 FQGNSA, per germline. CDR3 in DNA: TGTGCCAGCAGCTTAGTTAGTAGCGGGGGGGTCTACGAGCAGTACTTC. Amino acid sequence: CASSLVSSGGVYEQYF.

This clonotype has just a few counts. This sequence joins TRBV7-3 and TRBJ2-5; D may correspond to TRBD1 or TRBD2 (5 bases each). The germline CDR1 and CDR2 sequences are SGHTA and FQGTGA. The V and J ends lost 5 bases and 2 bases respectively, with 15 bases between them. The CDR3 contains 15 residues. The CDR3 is CASSPESGPQETQYF. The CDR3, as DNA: TGTGCCAGCAGCCCCGAGTCGGGGCCTCAAGAGACCCAGTACTTC.

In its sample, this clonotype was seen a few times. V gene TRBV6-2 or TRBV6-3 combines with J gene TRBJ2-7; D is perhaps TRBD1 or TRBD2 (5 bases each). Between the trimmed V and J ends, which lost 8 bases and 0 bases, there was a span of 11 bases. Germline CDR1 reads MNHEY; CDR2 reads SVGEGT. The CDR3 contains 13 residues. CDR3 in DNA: TGTGCCAGCGCTAGGGGACCCTCCTACGAGCAGTACTTC. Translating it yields CASARGPSYEQYF.

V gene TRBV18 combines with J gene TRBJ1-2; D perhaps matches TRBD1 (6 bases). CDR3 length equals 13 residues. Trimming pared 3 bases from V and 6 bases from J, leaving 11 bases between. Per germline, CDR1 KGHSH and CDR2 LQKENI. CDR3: CASSPRTADGYTF. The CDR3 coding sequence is TGTGCCAGCTCACCCAGGACAGCTGATGGCTACACCTTC.